The TCR beta chain under discussion was sequenced for a study of PD-1 blockade in mismatch repair-deficient tumors. The CDR3 consists of 13 residues. Germline loops: CDR1 MNHEY, CDR2 SMNVEV (reference sequence). V lost 10 bases and J 0 bases, leaving 9 bases between the germline ends. The assay was immunoSEQ multiplex PCR, and TCRdb's table has in-frame clones only and misses some. Here the sample spans about 120,000 clones, about nine tenths being singletons. The TCR sequence derives from an adult with mismatch repair-deficient cancer. This chain links TRBV27 with TRBJ1-4; D not resolved. The sequencing used peripheral blood, collected about 17 months after starting pembrolizumab. CDR3 in amino acids: CATGQATNEKLFF. The CDR3 nucleotides are TGTGCCACTGGGCAGGCAACTAATGAAAAACTGTTTTTT.